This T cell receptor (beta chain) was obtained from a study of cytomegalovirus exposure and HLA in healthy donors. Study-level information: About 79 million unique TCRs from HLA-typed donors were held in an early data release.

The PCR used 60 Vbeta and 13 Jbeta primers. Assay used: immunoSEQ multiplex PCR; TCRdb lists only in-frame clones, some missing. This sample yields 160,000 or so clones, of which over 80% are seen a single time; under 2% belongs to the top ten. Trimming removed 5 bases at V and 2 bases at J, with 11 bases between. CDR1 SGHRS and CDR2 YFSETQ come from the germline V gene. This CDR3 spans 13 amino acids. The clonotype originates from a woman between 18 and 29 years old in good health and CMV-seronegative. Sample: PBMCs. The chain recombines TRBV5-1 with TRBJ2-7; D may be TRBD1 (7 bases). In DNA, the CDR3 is TGCGCCAGCAGGCGGGACAGAGCCTACGAGCAGTACTTC. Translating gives CASRRDRAYEQYF.